Following are 15 T cell receptor beta chains from one sample sequenced in a study of blood T cell repertoires in COVID-19. This table comes from immunoSEQ multiplex PCR, and its TCRdb copy is limited to in-frame clones, with some not included. The sample lists roughly 150,000 clones; around 88% were seen once. The sample taken for sequencing was peripheral blood. These receptors originate from a human donor in a cohort sampled during active COVID-19.

This CDR3 is CASGRGTGVVETQYF. In DNA, the CDR3 is TGTGCCAGCGGTAGGGGGACAGGGGTTGTGGAGACCCAGTACTTC. The gene calls are TRBV6-5 and TRBJ2-5; 10 nucleotides agree with TRBD1. CDR1 is MNHEY and CDR2 is SVGAGI in the germline V gene. Trimming took 8 bases from V and 5 from J; bases not matched to a gene: 11. There are 15 residues in the CDR3.

The chain combines TRBV29-1 with TRBJ1-6, with TRBD1 matching 8 bases. The CDR3 contains 14 residues. Germline values: CDR1 SQVTM, CDR2 ANQGSEA. J was trimmed by 9 bases and V by 6 bases; bases with no gene match: 10. CDR3 residues: CSVLLTGGGSPLHF. In nucleotides, the CDR3 is TGCAGCGTCCTACTTACAGGGGGGGGTTCACCCCTCCACTTT.

The V gene is TRBV29-1, the J gene TRBJ1-3, with 8 positions matching TRBD1. This CDR3 region has 13 residues. Trimming removed 3 bases from V and 4 bases from J; junction bases left unmatched: 2. Germline V gene lookup returns CDR1 SQVTM and CDR2 ANQGSEA. The CDR3 is CSVEGDRGNTIYF. Written as DNA, the CDR3 is TGCAGCGTTGAGGGGGACAGGGGAAACACCATATATTTT.

V gene TRBV5-1 combines with J gene TRBJ2-7, with D possibly being TRBD2 (6 bases). CDR1 and CDR2 from the germline V gene are SGHRS and YFSETQ. The CDR3 consists of 9 residues. Trimming stripped 10 bases from V and 4 bases from J, with 6 bases between. The CDR3 DNA follows: TGCGCCCGGGGGTACGAGCAGTACTTC. Its protein product is CARGYEQYF.

This clone occurred many times. The V call is TRBV25-1, the J call TRBJ2-7; TRBD1 matches 7 bases. Germline CDR1 reads MGHDK; CDR2 reads SYGVNS. This CDR3 comprises 15 residues. V shed 6 bases, J shed 3 bases, and the junction held 11 bases outside the gene matches. The CDR3 sequence: CASSAGNRGSYEQYF. The CDR3 bases are TGTGCCAGCAGCGCCGGAAACAGGGGAAGCTACGAGCAGTACTTC.

This clone was seen a few times. The chain employs TRBV18 and TRBJ2-7; 9 nucleotides line up with TRBD2. Trimming cost V 0 bases and J 6 bases; bases outside gene matches: 6. There are 15 residues in the CDR3. Per the germline V gene, CDR1 is KGHSH and CDR2 is LQKENI. CDR3 DNA: TGTGCCAGCTCACCACCGGCTAGCGGGACAAGCGAGCAGTACTTC. As protein: CASSPPASGTSEQYF.

The chain links TRBV19 to TRBJ2-2; 9 bases are shared with TRBD1. The CDR3 length is 18 residues. The germline gives CDR1 LNHDA, CDR2 SQIVND (reference sequence). V gave up 6 bases and J gave up 0 bases; unmatched junction bases: 11. The CDR3 is CASRRTGATGTNTGELFF. The CDR3 region has the DNA TGTGCCAGTAGACGGACAGGGGCTACAGGCACGAACACCGGGGAGCTGTTTTTT.

The rearrangement joins TRBV11-3 to TRBJ1-4; 7 nucleotides agree with TRBD1. The germline CDR1 and CDR2 sequences are SGHNT and YENEEA. The CDR3 contains 14 residues. J gave up 5 bases and V 5 bases, and 5 bases lay outside the gene matches. The chain's CDR3 is CASSPGQINEKLFF. In DNA, the CDR3 is TGTGCCAGCAGCCCGGGACAGATAAATGAAAAACTGTTTTTT. Complete variable domain (other parts from reference TRBV11-3 and TRBJ1-4): EAGVVQSPRYKIIEKKQPVAFWCNPISGHNTLYWYLQNLGQGPELLIRYENEEAVDDSQLPKDRFSAERLKGVDSTLKIQPAELGDSAVYLCASSPGQINEKLFFGSGTQLSVL.

The CDR3 protein is CASSQLGQGVQETQYF. The CDR3 DNA is TGTGCCAGCAGCCAATTAGGACAGGGGGTTCAAGAGACCCAGTACTTC. V gene TRBV7-8 combines with J gene TRBJ2-5; 10 bases fit TRBD1. Germline V CDR1 and CDR2: SGHVS, FQNEAQ. The CDR3 contains 16 residues. The trim removed 5 bases at V and 2 bases at J, leaving 8 bases unmatched.

This chain links TRBV28 with TRBJ2-3, with D unclear. Germline CDR1 is MDHEN and CDR2 is SYDVKM. The CDR3 totals 14 residues. Trimming cost V 9 bases and J 1 base, with 14 bases left between them. The CDR3 bases are TGTGCCAGTCATAGTGGCGGAGGCACAGATACGCAGTATTTT. This sequence encodes CASHSGGGTDTQYF.

V usage is TRBV30 and J usage is TRBJ2-7; D might be TRBD1 (6 bases). The germline V gene has CDR1 GTSNPN and CDR2 SVGIG (reference sequence). CDR3 length equals 11 residues. V lost 4 bases to trimming and J lost 5 bases, with 9 bases between them. CDR3 loop: CAWTTGNEQYF. CDR3 coding DNA: TGTGCCTGGACTACAGGGAACGAGCAGTACTTC.

V gene TRBV30 combines with J gene TRBJ1-1; 7 bases are a match to TRBD1. V shed 5 bases and J 5 bases; nucleotides not matched to a gene: 8. This CDR3 has 13 amino acids. CDR1 and CDR2 from the germline V gene are GTSNPN and SVGIG (reference sequence). CDR3 protein: CAWWVGRGTEAFF. The CDR3, as DNA: TGTGCCTGGTGGGTGGGCAGGGGGACTGAAGCTTTCTTT.

J is TRBJ2-2 and V is TRBV7-7; TRBD1 is a possible D gene (5 bases). V was cut by 5 bases and J by 0 bases, with 16 bases left in between. CDR1 is SSHAT, CDR2 FNYEAQ, per germline (reference sequence). This CDR3 spans 17 amino acids. CDR3 amino acids: CASSNFQGYANTGELFF. Written as DNA, the CDR3 is TGTGCCAGCAGCAATTTTCAGGGTTACGCGAACACCGGGGAGCTGTTTTTT.

The J gene is TRBJ2-7, the V gene TRBV5-4; TRBD2 matches 8 bases. V was clipped by 2 bases and J by 4 bases; unmatched bases: 8. The germline V gene encodes CDR1 SGHNT and CDR2 YYREEE (reference sequence). The CDR3 is 15 residues long. The CDR3 is CASSFGVAGLYEQYF. DNA for the CDR3: TGTGCCAGCAGCTTTGGGGTAGCGGGGTTGTACGAGCAGTACTTC.

Written as DNA, the CDR3 is TGTGCCAGCAAGCTAGCGGGAGCGCCCGACGAGCAGTACTTC. Protein: CASKLAGAPDEQYF. The chain carries TRBV6-6 and TRBJ2-7; TRBD2 aligns across 10 bases. The germline CDR1 and CDR2 sequences are MNHNY and SVGAGI (reference sequence). This CDR3 has 14 residues. V shed 7 bases, J shed 5 bases, and the junction held 8 bases outside the gene matches.